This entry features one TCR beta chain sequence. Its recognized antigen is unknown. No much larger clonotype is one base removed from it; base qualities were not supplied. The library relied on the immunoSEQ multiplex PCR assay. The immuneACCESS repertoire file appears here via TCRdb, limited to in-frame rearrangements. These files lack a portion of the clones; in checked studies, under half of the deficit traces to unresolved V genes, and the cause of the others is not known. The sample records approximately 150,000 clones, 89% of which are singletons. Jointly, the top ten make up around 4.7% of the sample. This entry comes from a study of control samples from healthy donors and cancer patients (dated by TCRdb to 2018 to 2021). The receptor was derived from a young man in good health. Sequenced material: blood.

At the DNA level, the sequence is TGTGCCTGGAGTGCCCGAGCGGGAACGACAGATACGCAGTATTTT. Its protein reads: CAWSARAGTTDTQYF. The chain joins TRBV30 to TRBJ2-3; 7 middle bases align to TRBD2. V is cut back by 1 base and J by 3 bases, with 7 bases in the junction unmatched. Including the terminal cysteine and phenylalanine, the CDR3 comprises 15 residues. The only DNA kept is the CDR3, 45 bases in frame from the first base. The germline V gene (reference sequence) specifies GTSNPN as CDR1 and SVGIG as CDR2.